This is a list of T cell receptor beta chains from one sample in a study of early T cells in non-severe SARS-CoV-2 infection. TCRdb called the 5' RACE reads again in MiXCR, with one record for every CDR3 protein. The repertoire holds around 55,000 distinct CDR3 sequences, with about an eighth as singletons. The sequenced material came from whole blood. Receptor source: an adult who was a healthcare worker with PCR-confirmed SARS-CoV-2 infection or an uninfected control (not recorded which). The CDR3 runs from the conserved cysteine through the conserved F or W. The order of the fields is J gene, clone size, V gene, D gene, CDR3 protein, CDR3 DNA. D genes are given only for firm matches. Expanded clones are given a class, and other clones once, few, many or no size at all.

J gene: TRBJ1-4; clone size: few; V gene: TRBV7-9; D gene: TRBD1; CDR3 protein: CASRSNTGVIEKLFF; CDR3 DNA: TGTGCCAGCAGGTCAAACACAGGGGTGATTGAAAAACTGTTTTTT
J gene: TRBJ2-3; clone size: -; V gene: TRBV20-1; D gene: TRBD2; CDR3 protein: CSARVASGVRDTQYF; CDR3 DNA: TGCAGTGCTAGAGTCGCTAGCGGGGTCCGGGATACGCAGTATTTT
J gene: TRBJ1-2; clone size: few; V gene: TRBV5-1; D gene: TRBD1; CDR3 protein: CASSFDRQGSNRYGYTF; CDR3 DNA: TGCGCCAGCAGCTTTGATCGACAGGGATCCAACCGCTATGGCTACACCTTC
J gene: TRBJ2-1; clone size: many; V gene: TRBV3-1; D gene: -; CDR3 protein: CASRQLEGEQFF; CDR3 DNA: TGTGCCAGCAGGCAACTAGAAGGCGAGCAGTTCTTC
J gene: TRBJ1-2; clone size: -; V gene: TRBV20-1; D gene: -; CDR3 protein: CSAGGHYGYTF; CDR3 DNA: TGCAGTGCCGGGGGGCACTATGGCTACACCTTC
J gene: TRBJ1-4; clone size: few; V gene: TRBV6-5; D gene: -; CDR3 protein: CASLPTSSTNEKLFF; CDR3 DNA: TGTGCCAGCTTACCGACATCCTCTACCAATGAAAAACTGTTTTTT
J gene: TRBJ2-7; clone size: once; V gene: TRBV2; D gene: -; CDR3 protein: CASSKNGYEQYF; CDR3 DNA: TGTGCCAGCAGTAAAAACGGGTACGAGCAGTACTTC
J gene: TRBJ2-7; clone size: -; V gene: TRBV18; D gene: TRBD1; CDR3 protein: CASSPPKGQGSYEQYF; CDR3 DNA: TGTGCCAGCTCACCACCGAAGGGACAGGGGTCCTACGAGCAGTACTTC
J gene: TRBJ2-1; clone size: few; V gene: TRBV19; D gene: TRBD1; CDR3 protein: CATDKTGSYNEQFF; CDR3 DNA: TGTGCCACCGATAAGACAGGGTCTTACAATGAGCAGTTCTTC
J gene: TRBJ2-7; clone size: many; V gene: TRBV4-2; D gene: -; CDR3 protein: CASSQVMGGSYEQYF; CDR3 DNA: TGTGCCAGCAGCCAAGTAATGGGGGGCTCCTACGAGCAGTACTTC
J gene: TRBJ1-1; clone size: -; V gene: TRBV7-9; D gene: -; CDR3 protein: CASSLLTENTEAFF; CDR3 DNA: TGTGCCAGCAGCCTCCTGACAGAGAACACTGAAGCTTTCTTT
J gene: TRBJ1-4; clone size: many; V gene: TRBV7-6; D gene: TRBD1; CDR3 protein: CASSLSGTDGEKLFF; CDR3 DNA: TGTGCCAGCAGCTTGTCCGGGACAGATGGTGAAAAACTGTTTTTT
J gene: TRBJ2-7; clone size: few; V gene: TRBV9; D gene: TRBD1; CDR3 protein: CASSATPTGIYEQYF; CDR3 DNA: TGTGCCAGCAGCGCCACTCCGACAGGGATCTACGAGCAGTACTTC
J gene: TRBJ2-1; clone size: few; V gene: TRBV19; D gene: -; CDR3 protein: CATAGNGEHNEQFF; CDR3 DNA: TGTGCCACCGCAGGGAACGGGGAACACAATGAGCAGTTCTTC
J gene: TRBJ1-5; clone size: -; V gene: TRBV30; D gene: -; CDR3 protein: CAWSVDSNQPQHF; CDR3 DNA: TGTGCCTGGAGTGTGGACAGCAATCAGCCCCAGCATTTT
J gene: TRBJ2-2; clone size: -; V gene: TRBV5-1; D gene: -; CDR3 protein: CASSLGWGSAGELFF; CDR3 DNA: TGCGCCAGCAGCTTGGGCTGGGGATCCGCCGGGGAGCTGTTTTTT
J gene: TRBJ2-1; clone size: many; V gene: TRBV18; D gene: -; CDR3 protein: CASSDMSSYNEQFF; CDR3 DNA: TGTGCCAGCTCCGACATGAGCTCCTACAATGAGCAGTTCTTC
J gene: TRBJ2-7; clone size: many; V gene: TRBV11-3; D gene: -; CDR3 protein: CASSRDRGATYEQYF; CDR3 DNA: TGTGCCAGCAGCCGAGACCGAGGGGCGACGTACGAGCAGTACTTC
J gene: TRBJ1-1; clone size: many; V gene: TRBV3-1; D gene: -; CDR3 protein: CASSRFRGNTEAFF; CDR3 DNA: TGTGCCAGCAGCCGATTCCGGGGAAACACTGAAGCTTTCTTT
J gene: TRBJ2-7; clone size: many; V gene: TRBV12-3/TRBV12-4; D gene: -; CDR3 protein: CASSRGPSYEQYF; CDR3 DNA: TGTGCCAGCAGTCGTGGGCCTTCTTACGAGCAGTACTTC
J gene: TRBJ2-1; clone size: few; V gene: TRBV12-3/TRBV12-4; D gene: -; CDR3 protein: CASREGIPGNEQFF; CDR3 DNA: TGTGCCAGCAGGGAGGGGATACCAGGCAATGAGCAGTTCTTC
J gene: TRBJ2-3; clone size: -; V gene: TRBV11-3; D gene: TRBD2; CDR3 protein: CASSRRGSGGSTDTQYF; CDR3 DNA: TGTGCCAGCAGCCGAAGGGGTAGCGGGGGGTCCACAGATACGCAGTATTTT
J gene: TRBJ2-3; clone size: -; V gene: TRBV9; D gene: -; CDR3 protein: CASSVGAPSTDTQYF; CDR3 DNA: TGTGCCAGCAGCGTAGGTGCACCTAGCACAGATACGCAGTATTTT
J gene: TRBJ2-7; clone size: few; V gene: TRBV18; D gene: -; CDR3 protein: CASSLDPSGSYEQYF; CDR3 DNA: TGTGCCAGCTCACTGGATCCGAGTGGTTCCTACGAGCAGTACTTC
J gene: TRBJ1-1; clone size: few; V gene: TRBV12-3/TRBV12-4; D gene: TRBD1; CDR3 protein: CASTLYRDRGGTEAFF; CDR3 DNA: TGTGCCAGCACCCTATATAGAGACAGGGGCGGAACTGAAGCTTTCTTT
J gene: TRBJ2-3; clone size: many; V gene: TRBV12-3/TRBV12-4; D gene: TRBD2; CDR3 protein: CASSRKAGKKFGTQYF; CDR3 DNA: TGTGCCAGCAGTCGAAAAGCGGGGAAAAAGTTCGGTACGCAGTATTTT
J gene: TRBJ1-5; clone size: few; V gene: TRBV7-3; D gene: -; CDR3 protein: CASSLTGSNQPQHF; CDR3 DNA: TGTGCCAGCAGCTTGACTGGGAGCAATCAGCCCCAGCATTTT
J gene: TRBJ1-1; clone size: -; V gene: TRBV7-9; D gene: -; CDR3 protein: CASSLGVKNTEVFF; CDR3 DNA: TGTGCCAGCAGCTTAGGTGTTAAGAACACTGAAGTTTTCTTT
J gene: TRBJ2-3; clone size: few; V gene: TRBV7-9; D gene: -; CDR3 protein: CASSHRQTYTQYF; CDR3 DNA: TGTGCCAGCAGCCACCGTCAAACTTATACGCAGTATTTT
J gene: TRBJ2-1; clone size: medium-sized; V gene: TRBV7-2; D gene: -; CDR3 protein: CASSLERGIGIF; CDR3 DNA: TGTGCCAGCAGCTTGGAGCGTGGGATAGGGATCTTC
J gene: TRBJ2-7; clone size: -; V gene: TRBV5-1; D gene: TRBD1; CDR3 protein: CASSLEGTVSYEQYF; CDR3 DNA: TGCGCCAGCAGCTTGGAGGGGACAGTGTCCTACGAGCAGTACTTC
J gene: TRBJ2-3; clone size: -; V gene: TRBV27; D gene: TRBD2; CDR3 protein: CASSLSRGRTDTQYF; CDR3 DNA: TGTGCCAGCAGTTTATCGCGGGGGAGAACAGATACGCAGTATTTT
J gene: TRBJ1-2; clone size: medium-sized; V gene: TRBV5-1; D gene: TRBD1; CDR3 protein: CASSLAGTDNYGYTF; CDR3 DNA: TGCGCCAGCAGCTTGGCCGGGACAGACAACTATGGCTACACCTTC
J gene: TRBJ2-5; clone size: few; V gene: TRBV29-1; D gene: -; CDR3 protein: CSVVRGLGETQYF; CDR3 DNA: TGCAGCGTTGTTAGAGGGTTGGGGGAGACCCAGTACTTC
J gene: TRBJ1-5; clone size: many; V gene: TRBV6-5; D gene: TRBD1; CDR3 protein: CASSRGGTGGFSNQPQHF; CDR3 DNA: TGTGCCAGCAGCAGGGGTGGGACAGGAGGTTTTAGCAATCAGCCCCAGCATTTT
J gene: TRBJ2-2; clone size: many; V gene: TRBV24-1; D gene: -; CDR3 protein: CATTSREREGTGELFF; CDR3 DNA: TGTGCCACCACCTCCCGGGAGAGGGAAGGCACCGGGGAGCTGTTTTTT
J gene: TRBJ1-2; clone size: many; V gene: TRBV30; D gene: TRBD1; CDR3 protein: CAWKSTGAGYTF; CDR3 DNA: TGTGCCTGGAAAAGTACAGGGGCAGGCTACACCTTC
J gene: TRBJ1-1; clone size: few; V gene: TRBV30; D gene: -; CDR3 protein: CAWSDRGGTEAFF; CDR3 DNA: TGTGCCTGGAGTGATCGGGGGGGCACTGAAGCTTTCTTT
J gene: TRBJ2-1; clone size: many; V gene: TRBV6-6; D gene: -; CDR3 protein: CASSYSPRGRGNEQFF; CDR3 DNA: TGTGCCAGCAGTTACTCTCCCCGGGGGCGGGGAAATGAGCAGTTCTTC
J gene: TRBJ2-3; clone size: -; V gene: TRBV27; D gene: TRBD2; CDR3 protein: CASSPGLAGAFPTDTQYF; CDR3 DNA: TGTGCCAGCAGTCCAGGACTAGCGGGGGCGTTCCCCACAGATACGCAGTATTTT
J gene: TRBJ2-5; clone size: many; V gene: TRBV3-1; D gene: TRBD2; CDR3 protein: CASRPPFPTPAGGQETQYF; CDR3 DNA: TGTGCCAGCAGGCCCCCCTTCCCGACGCCAGCGGGGGGGCAAGAGACCCAGTACTTC
J gene: TRBJ2-3; clone size: -; V gene: TRBV10-2; D gene: -; CDR3 protein: CASNSVRATDTQYF; CDR3 DNA: TGCGCCAGTAACAGCGTGAGGGCCACAGATACGCAGTATTTT
J gene: TRBJ1-1; clone size: many; V gene: TRBV4-3; D gene: -; CDR3 protein: CASSGGGLNTEAFF; CDR3 DNA: TGCGCCAGCAGCGGTGGGGGGTTGAACACTGAAGCTTTCTTT
J gene: TRBJ2-3; clone size: many; V gene: TRBV3-1; D gene: -; CDR3 protein: CASSRSRFTDTQYF; CDR3 DNA: TGTGCCAGCAGCCGGTCCAGGTTCACAGATACGCAGTATTTT
J gene: TRBJ1-5; clone size: -; V gene: TRBV6-5; D gene: -; CDR3 protein: CASRATGGNSNQPQHF; CDR3 DNA: TGTGCCAGCAGAGCGACAGGAGGGAATAGCAATCAGCCCCAGCATTTT
J gene: TRBJ2-7; clone size: few; V gene: TRBV29-1; D gene: -; CDR3 protein: CSVEPDDGESGEQYF; CDR3 DNA: TGCAGCGTTGAACCCGACGATGGGGAGTCCGGCGAGCAGTACTTC